The T cell receptor beta chain described here comes from a study of T-cell reconstitution after alpha-beta-depleted transplantation in children. Unique molecular identifiers were used in preparing the TCRbeta library. In TCRdb, the PCR reads were re-called with MiXCR into one record per CDR3 protein. The table lists 100,000 or so distinct CDR3 sequences, 12% of them singletons, with more than 11% in the top ten. The germline gives CDR1 SGHDN, CDR2 FVKESK. V was clipped by 4 bases and J by 7 bases, with 8 bases between them. The CDR3 runs to 13 residues. This chain links TRBV14 with TRBJ1-6; possible D gene TRBD1, 5 bases. The TCR originated in a human donor who donated a stem cell graft to a child with inherited bone marrow failure. The material was PBMCs from the stem cell graft donor, obtained from the stem cell graft. CDR3 nucleotides: TGTGCCAGCAGCCGGACACCCAATTCACCCCTCCACTTT. Translation: CASSRTPNSPLHF.